This T cell receptor (beta chain) emerged from a study of blood T cells in healthy people across ages. Study-wide context: About one barcoded TCR beta cDNA was captured per two T cells.

This clonotype was observed a few times. Its antigen is as yet unknown. Primers used in a second PCR of roughly 6 to 12 cycles were a sample-barcoded 5' primer and a J-beta primer mix. Every cDNA was tagged by a template-switch adaptor with 12 random nucleotides. TCRdb processed the 5' RACE reads anew with MiXCR; each CDR3 protein has one entry. The data hold about 970,000 distinct CDR3 sequences, with roughly half observed a single time. Points from the study as a whole: Higher diversity, along with more naive CD4+ cells, distinguished long-lived donors from aged donors.

CDR3 length equals 14 residues. V was cut by 4 bases and J by 7 bases, with 17 bases left in between. CDR1 DFQATT and CDR2 SNEGSKA come from the germline V gene (reference sequence). The sample was blood. The sequence came from a woman in her sixties in good health. The rearrangement links TRBV20-1 to TRBJ2-1; the D gene is possibly TRBD2 (5 bases). The CDR3 nucleotides are TGCAGTGCTACTTGGACTGGGTCTCCTAATGAGCAGTTCTTC. Its translation: CSATWTGSPNEQFF.